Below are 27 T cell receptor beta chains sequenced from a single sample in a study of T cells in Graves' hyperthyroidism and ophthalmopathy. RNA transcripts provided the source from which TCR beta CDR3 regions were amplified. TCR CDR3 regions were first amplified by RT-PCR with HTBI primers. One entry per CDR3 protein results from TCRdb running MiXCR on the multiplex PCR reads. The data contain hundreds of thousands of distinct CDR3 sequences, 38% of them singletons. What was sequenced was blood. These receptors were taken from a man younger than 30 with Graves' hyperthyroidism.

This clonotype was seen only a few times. As DNA, the CDR3 is TGCGCCAGCACCGCGGGGGTAGGGCCTTCCTACGAGCAGTACTTC. This codes for CASTAGVGPSYEQYF. The J gene is TRBJ2-7, the V gene TRBV5-1, with 7 bases matching TRBD2. CDR1 SGHRS and CDR2 YFSETQ come from the germline V gene. V gave up 6 bases and J gave up 1 base; unmatched junction bases: 10. The CDR3 is 15 amino acids.

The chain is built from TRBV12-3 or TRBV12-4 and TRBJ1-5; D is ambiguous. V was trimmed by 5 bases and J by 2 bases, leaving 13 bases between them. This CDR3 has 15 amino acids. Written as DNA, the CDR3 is TGTGCCAGCAGTCCCGGGGAGGTTGGCAATCAGCCCCAGCATTTT. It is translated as CASSPGEVGNQPQHF.

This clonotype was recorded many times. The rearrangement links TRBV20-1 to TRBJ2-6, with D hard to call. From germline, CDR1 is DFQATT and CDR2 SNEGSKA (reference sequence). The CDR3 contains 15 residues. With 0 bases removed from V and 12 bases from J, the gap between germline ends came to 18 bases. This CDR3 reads CSARDEGSDGTVLTF. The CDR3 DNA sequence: TGCAGTGCTAGAGATGAAGGGTCGGACGGTACCGTCCTGACTTTC.

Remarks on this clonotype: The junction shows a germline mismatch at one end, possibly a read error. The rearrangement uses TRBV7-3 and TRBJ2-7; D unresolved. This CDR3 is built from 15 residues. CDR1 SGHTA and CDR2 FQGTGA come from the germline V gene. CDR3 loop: CASSSPTDITYEQCF. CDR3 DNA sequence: TGTGCCAGCAGCTCACCAACGGATATAACCTACGAGCAGTGCTTC.

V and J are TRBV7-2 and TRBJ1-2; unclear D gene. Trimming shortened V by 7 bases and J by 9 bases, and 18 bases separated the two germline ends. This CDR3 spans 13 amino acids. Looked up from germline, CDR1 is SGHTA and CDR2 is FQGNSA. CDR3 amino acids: CASTGEAPRRYTF. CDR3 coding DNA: TGTGCCAGCACCGGGGAGGCCCCAAGGCGCTACACCTTC.

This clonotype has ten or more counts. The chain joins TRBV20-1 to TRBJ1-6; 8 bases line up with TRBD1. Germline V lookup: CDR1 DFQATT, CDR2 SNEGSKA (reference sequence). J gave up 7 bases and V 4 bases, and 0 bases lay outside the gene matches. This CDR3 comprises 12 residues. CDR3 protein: CSATGGNSPLHF. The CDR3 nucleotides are TGCAGTGCTACAGGGGGCAATTCACCCCTCCACTTT.

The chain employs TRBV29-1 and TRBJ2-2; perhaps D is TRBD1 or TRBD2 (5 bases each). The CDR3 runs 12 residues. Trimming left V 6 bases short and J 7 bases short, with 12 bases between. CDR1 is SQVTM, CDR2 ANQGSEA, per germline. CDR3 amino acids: CSVEGPGGELFF. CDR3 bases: TGCAGCGTCGAGGGACCGGGCGGGGAGCTGTTTTTT.

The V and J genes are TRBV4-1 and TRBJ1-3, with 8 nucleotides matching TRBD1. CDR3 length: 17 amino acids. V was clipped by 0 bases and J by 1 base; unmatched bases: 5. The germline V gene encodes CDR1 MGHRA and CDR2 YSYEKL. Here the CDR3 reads CASSQDPGQASGNTIYF. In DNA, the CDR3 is TGCGCCAGCAGCCAAGATCCGGGACAGGCGTCTGGAAACACCATATATTTT.

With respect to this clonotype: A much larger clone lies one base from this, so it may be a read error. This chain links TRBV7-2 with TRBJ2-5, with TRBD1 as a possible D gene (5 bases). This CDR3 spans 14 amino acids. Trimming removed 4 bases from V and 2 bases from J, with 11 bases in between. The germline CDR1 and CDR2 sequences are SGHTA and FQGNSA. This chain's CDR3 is CASSSWTTQETQYF. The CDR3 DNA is TGTGCCAGCAGCTCGTGGACAACTCAAGAGACCCAGTACTTC.

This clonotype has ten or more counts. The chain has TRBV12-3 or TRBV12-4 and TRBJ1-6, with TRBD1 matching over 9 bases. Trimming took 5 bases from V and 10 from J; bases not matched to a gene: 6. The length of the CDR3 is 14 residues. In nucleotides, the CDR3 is TGTGCCAGCAGTGAAACAGGGGGCAACTCACCCCTCCACTTT. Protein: CASSETGGNSPLHF.

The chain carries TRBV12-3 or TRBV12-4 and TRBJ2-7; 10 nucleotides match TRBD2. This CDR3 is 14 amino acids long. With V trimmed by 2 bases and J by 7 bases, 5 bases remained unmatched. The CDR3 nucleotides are TGTGCCAGCAGTTTACAAGCGGGGGGGGAGGAGCAGTACTTC. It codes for CASSLQAGGEEQYF.

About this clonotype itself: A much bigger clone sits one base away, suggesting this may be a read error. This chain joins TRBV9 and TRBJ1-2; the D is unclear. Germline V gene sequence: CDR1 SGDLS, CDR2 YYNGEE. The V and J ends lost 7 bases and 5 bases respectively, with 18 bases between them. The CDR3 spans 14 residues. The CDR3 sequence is CASGREEPQYGYTF. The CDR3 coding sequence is TGTGCCAGCGGGCGGGAGGAACCGCAATATGGCTACACCTTC.

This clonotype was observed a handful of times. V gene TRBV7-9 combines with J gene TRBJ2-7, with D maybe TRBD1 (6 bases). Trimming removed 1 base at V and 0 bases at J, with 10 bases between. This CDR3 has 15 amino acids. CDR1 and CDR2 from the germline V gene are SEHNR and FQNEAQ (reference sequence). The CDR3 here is CASSLGDTTSYEQYF. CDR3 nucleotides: TGTGCCAGCAGCTTAGGGGACACTACCTCCTACGAGCAGTACTTC.

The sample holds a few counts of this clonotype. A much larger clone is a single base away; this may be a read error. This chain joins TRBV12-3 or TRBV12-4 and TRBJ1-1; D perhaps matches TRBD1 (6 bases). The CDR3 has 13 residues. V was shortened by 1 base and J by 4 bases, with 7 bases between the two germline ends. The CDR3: CASSLGQATEAFF. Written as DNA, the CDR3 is TGTGCCAGCAGTTTAGGACAGGCCACTGAAGCTTTCTTT.

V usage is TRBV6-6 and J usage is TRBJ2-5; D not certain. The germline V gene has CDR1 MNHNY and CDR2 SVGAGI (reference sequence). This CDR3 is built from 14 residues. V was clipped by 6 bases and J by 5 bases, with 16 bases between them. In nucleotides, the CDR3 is TGTGCCAGCAGAACCGGTTTGCGAGCGGAGACCCAGTACTTC. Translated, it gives CASRTGLRAETQYF.

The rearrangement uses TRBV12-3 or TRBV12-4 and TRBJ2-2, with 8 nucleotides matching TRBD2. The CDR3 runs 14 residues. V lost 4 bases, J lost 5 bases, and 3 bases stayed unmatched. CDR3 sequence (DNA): TGTGCCAGCAGTTCGGGACTAGAGACCGGGGAGCTGTTTTTT. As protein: CASSSGLETGELFF.

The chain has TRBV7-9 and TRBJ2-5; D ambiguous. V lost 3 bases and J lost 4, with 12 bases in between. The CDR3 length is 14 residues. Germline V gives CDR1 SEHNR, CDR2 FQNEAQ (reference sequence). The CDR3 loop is CASSLEDLRETQYF. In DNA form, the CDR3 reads TGTGCCAGCAGCTTGGAAGATTTACGAGAGACCCAGTACTTC. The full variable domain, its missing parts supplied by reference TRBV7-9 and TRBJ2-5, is DTGVSQNPRHKITKRGQNVTFRCDPISEHNRLYWYRQTLGQGPEFLTYFQNEAQLEKSRLLSDRFSAERPKGSFSTLEIQRTEQGDSAMYLCASSLEDLRETQYFGPGTRLLVL.

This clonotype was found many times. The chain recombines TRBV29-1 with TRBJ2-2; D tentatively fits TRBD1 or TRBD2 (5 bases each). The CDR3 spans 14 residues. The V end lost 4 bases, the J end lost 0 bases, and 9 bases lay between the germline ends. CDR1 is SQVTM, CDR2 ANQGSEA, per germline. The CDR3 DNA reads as TGCAGCGTTGTCGGGACCGCGAACACCGGGGAGCTGTTTTTT. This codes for CSVVGTANTGELFF.

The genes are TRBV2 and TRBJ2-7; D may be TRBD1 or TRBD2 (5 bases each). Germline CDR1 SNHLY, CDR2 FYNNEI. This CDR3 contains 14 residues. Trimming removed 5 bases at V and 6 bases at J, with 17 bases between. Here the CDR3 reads CASSLGFKGSEQYF. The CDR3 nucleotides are TGTGCCAGCAGTTTAGGGTTTAAGGGGAGCGAGCAGTACTTC.

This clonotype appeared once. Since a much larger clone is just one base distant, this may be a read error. The CDR3 DNA follows: TGCAGTGCTGCCAAGCTTCCCAGGCAGCCCCAGCATTTT. This translates into CSAAKLPRQPQHF. The V and J genes are TRBV20-1 and TRBJ1-5; unclear D gene. Germline CDR1 DFQATT, CDR2 SNEGSKA (reference sequence). CDR3 size: 13 residues. Trimming removed 5 bases from V and 7 bases from J, with 15 bases in between.

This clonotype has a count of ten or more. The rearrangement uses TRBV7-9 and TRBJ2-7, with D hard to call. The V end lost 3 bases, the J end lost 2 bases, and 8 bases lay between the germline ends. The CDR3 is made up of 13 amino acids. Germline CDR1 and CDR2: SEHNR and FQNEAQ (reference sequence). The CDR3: CASSFYSAYEQYF. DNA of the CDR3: TGTGCCAGCAGCTTCTACAGTGCCTACGAGCAGTACTTC. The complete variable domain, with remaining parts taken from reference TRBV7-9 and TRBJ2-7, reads DTGVSQNPRHKITKRGQNVTFRCDPISEHNRLYWYRQTLGQGPEFLTYFQNEAQLEKSRLLSDRFSAERPKGSFSTLEIQRTEQGDSAMYLCASSFYSAYEQYFGPGTRLTVT.

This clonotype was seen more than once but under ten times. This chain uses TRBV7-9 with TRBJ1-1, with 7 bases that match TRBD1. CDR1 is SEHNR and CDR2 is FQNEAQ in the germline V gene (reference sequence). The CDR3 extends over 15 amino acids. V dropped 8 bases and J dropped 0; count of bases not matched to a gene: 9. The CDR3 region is CASSPRDSMNTEAFF. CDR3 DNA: TGTGCCAGCTCACCCCGGGACAGCATGAACACTGAAGCTTTCTTT.

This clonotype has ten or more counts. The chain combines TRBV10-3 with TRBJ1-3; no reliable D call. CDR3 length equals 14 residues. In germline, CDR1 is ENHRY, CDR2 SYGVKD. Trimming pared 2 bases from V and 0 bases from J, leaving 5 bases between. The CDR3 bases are TGTGCCATCAGTGAGGAGGTCTCTGGAAACACCATATATTTT. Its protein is CAISEEVSGNTIYF.

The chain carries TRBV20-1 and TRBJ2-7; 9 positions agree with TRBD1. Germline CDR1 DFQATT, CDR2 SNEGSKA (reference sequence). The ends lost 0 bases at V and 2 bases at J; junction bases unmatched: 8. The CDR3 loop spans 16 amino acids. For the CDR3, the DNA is TGCAGTGCTAGAGATCCCTCTGGACAGGGGCCCTACGAGCAGTACTTC. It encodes CSARDPSGQGPYEQYF.

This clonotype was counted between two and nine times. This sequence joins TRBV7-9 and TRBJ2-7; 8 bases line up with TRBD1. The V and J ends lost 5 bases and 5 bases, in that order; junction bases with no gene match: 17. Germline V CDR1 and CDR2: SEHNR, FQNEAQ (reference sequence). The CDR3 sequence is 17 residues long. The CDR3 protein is CASSQETGQGVLHEQYF. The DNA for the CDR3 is TGTGCCAGCAGCCAAGAGACCGGACAGGGCGTCCTCCACGAGCAGTACTTC.

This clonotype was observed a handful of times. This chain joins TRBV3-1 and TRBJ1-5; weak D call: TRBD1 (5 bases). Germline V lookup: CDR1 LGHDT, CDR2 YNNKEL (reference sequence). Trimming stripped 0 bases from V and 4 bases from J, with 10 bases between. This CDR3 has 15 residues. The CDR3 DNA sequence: TGTGCCAGCAGCCAAGATGGAGAGGGGAATCAGCCCCAGCATTTT. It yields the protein CASSQDGEGNQPQHF.

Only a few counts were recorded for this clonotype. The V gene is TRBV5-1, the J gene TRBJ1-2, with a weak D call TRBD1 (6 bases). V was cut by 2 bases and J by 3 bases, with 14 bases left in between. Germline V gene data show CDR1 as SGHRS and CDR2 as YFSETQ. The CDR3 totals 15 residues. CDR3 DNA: TGCGCCAGCAGCTTAGCAGGGGAGAAAGACTATGGCTACACCTTC. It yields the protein CASSLAGEKDYGYTF.